This T cell receptor beta chain was identified during a study of shared clonotypes between healthy human individuals. Study-wide results and caveats: Clonotype sharing among donors was thought likely to change with sequencing depth.

As to this clone: Its cognate antigen is unknown.

Using immunoSEQ multiplex PCR, the repertoire was profiled, and TCRdb retains in-frame clones only, with some absent. The table shows 600,000 or so clones, with approximately 95% occurring only once. The V gene's germline CDR1 is SQVTM and CDR2 ANQGSEA. Trimming took 2 bases from V and 0 from J; bases not matched to a gene: 14. The CDR3 totals 18 residues. Only CD45RO-negative cells positively selected for CCR7 counted as naive CD8 cells, so terminally differentiated effector memory CD45RA+ cells were excluded. Source material: naive CD8+ T cells sorted from blood. The TCR was taken from a woman younger than 45 in good health. The V gene is TRBV29-1, the J gene TRBJ2-5, with 8 bases aligning to TRBD2. CDR3 region: CSVESGTRRRTDQETQYF. CDR3 sequence (DNA): TGCAGCGTTGAATCCGGGACTAGAAGGCGGACAGACCAAGAGACCCAGTACTTC.